This T cell receptor (beta chain) was captured in a study of T cells in Graves' hyperthyroidism and ophthalmopathy. Study observations and caveats: In blood, most of the thyroid clonotypes expanded above 0.001 were also present.

This clonotype was detected only once. No antigen is known for it. CDR1 and CDR2 (germline): SGHDN, FVKESK. Deletions cut 4 bases from V and 3 bases from J, with 12 bases between. The CDR3 covers 14 residues. There were TCR beta CDR3 regions amplified from RNA transcripts. HTBI primers drove first-round RT-PCR of the TCR CDR3. TCRdb redid the calling of the multiplex PCR reads with MiXCR, one entry per CDR3 protein. The repertoire holds 480,000 or so distinct CDR3 sequences, with 40% to 55% as singletons. Material: peripheral blood or thyroid tissue (not recorded which). The V call is TRBV14, the J call TRBJ1-2; no firm D call. This receptor was taken from an adult woman with Graves' disease, either hyperthyroidism or ophthalmopathy (not recorded which). Here the CDR3 DNA reads TGTGCCAGCAGCCGGCGTTGGGGTCACTATGGCTACACCTTC. Protein: CASSRRWGHYGYTF.